This T cell receptor beta chain was identified during a study of identical twins. V gave up 0 bases and J gave up 9 bases; unmatched junction bases: 9. Germline assignment: CDR1 SGHRS and CDR2 YFSETQ. The CDR3 has 15 amino acids. Template switching created a universal primer site, and the cDNA included unique molecular identifiers. TCRdb reprocessed the 5' RACE reads with MiXCR, giving one entry per CDR3 protein. The repertoire includes fewer than 450,000 distinct CDR3 sequences, 9% to 10% of them detected once, and roughly 8.9% sits in the top ten. Among all donors, each was a healthy Caucasian. Sequencing was done on a sample of naive T cells sorted from blood. This sequence joins TRBV5-1 and TRBJ2-7; TRBD2 matches at 10 bases. The TCR comes from a woman aged 50 to 60 in good health. CDR3 amino acids: CASSLAPSGRAGQYF. The DNA of the CDR3 is TGCGCCAGCAGCTTGGCCCCCAGCGGGAGGGCCGGGCAGTACTTC.